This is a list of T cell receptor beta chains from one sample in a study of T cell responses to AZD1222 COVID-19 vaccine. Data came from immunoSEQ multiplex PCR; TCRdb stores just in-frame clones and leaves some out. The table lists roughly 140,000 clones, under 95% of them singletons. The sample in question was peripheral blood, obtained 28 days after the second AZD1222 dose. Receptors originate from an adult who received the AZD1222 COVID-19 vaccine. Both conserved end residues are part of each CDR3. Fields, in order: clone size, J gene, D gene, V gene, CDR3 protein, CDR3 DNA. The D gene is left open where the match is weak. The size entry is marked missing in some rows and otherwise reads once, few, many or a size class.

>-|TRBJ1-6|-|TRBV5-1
CASSLGHEDSPLHF
TGCGCCAGCAGCTTGGGACACGAAGATTCACCCCTCCACTTT
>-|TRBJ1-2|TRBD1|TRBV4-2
CASSQGWDRGSNLQGYTF
TGTGCCAGCAGCCAAGGATGGGACAGGGGGTCAAACCTTCAGGGCTACACCTTC
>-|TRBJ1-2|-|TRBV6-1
CASSEAPPAPMVGYTF
TGTGCCAGCAGTGAAGCTCCGCCAGCGCCTATGGTGGGCTACACCTTC
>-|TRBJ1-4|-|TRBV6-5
CASSDWRGLEKLFF
TGTGCCAGCAGCGACTGGCGAGGGCTAGAAAAACTGTTTTTT
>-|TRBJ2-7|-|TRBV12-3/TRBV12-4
CASSLGHEQYF
TGTGCCAGCAGTTTAGGGCACGAGCAGTACTTC
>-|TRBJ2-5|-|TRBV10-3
CAISEWGENQETQYF
TGTGCCATCAGTGAGTGGGGGGAAAACCAAGAGACCCAGTACTTC
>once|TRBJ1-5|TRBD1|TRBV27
CASSKGASNQPQHF
TGTGCCAGTTCAAAGGGGGCAAGCAATCAGCCCCAGCATTTT
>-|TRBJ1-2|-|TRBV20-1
CSASDSYGYTF
TGCAGTGCTAGCGACAGCTATGGCTACACCTTC
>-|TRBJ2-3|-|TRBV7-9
CASSSTLDTQYF
TGTGCCAGCAGCTCGACCTTAGATACGCAGTATTTT
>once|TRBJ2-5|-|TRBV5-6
CASSRGRETQYF
TGTGCCAGCAGCAGGGGCAGAGAGACCCAGTACTTC
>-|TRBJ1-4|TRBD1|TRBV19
CASSIDPDRGRTNEKLFF
TGTGCCAGTAGTATAGACCCGGACAGGGGACGAACTAATGAAAAACTGTTTTTT
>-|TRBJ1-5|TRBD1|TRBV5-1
CASSSRQGKVQPQHF
TGCGCCAGCAGCAGTAGACAGGGTAAGGTTCAGCCCCAGCATTTT
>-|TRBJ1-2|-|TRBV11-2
CASSLSTGHYGYTF
TGTGCCAGCAGTCTTTCGACAGGCCACTATGGCTACACCTTC
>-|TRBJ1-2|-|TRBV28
CASSLRELGYGYTF
TGTGCCAGCAGTTTACGGGAGCTAGGCTATGGCTACACCTTC
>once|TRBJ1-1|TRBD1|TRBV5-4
CASSWDRGTEAFF
TGTGCCAGCAGCTGGGACAGGGGGACTGAAGCTTTCTTT
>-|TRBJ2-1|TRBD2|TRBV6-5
CASRGGGSSYNEQFF
TGTGCCAGCCGGGGGGGAGGGAGCTCCTACAATGAGCAGTTCTTC
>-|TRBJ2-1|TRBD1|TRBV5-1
CASGKDRDVHNEQFF
TGCGCCAGCGGCAAGGACAGGGACGTCCACAATGAGCAGTTCTTC
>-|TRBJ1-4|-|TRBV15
CATSRTGTAGGAANEKLFF
TGTGCCACCAGCAGAACCGGGACGGCGGGCGGCGCGGCTAATGAAAAACTGTTTTTT
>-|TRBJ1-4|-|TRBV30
CAWSVIGATNEKLFF
TGTGCCTGGAGTGTAATCGGGGCAACTAATGAAAAACTGTTTTTT
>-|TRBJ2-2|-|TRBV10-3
CAIMTPSTGELFF
TGTGCCATCATGACCCCCAGCACCGGGGAGCTGTTTTTT
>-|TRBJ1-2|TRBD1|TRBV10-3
CAIRWDRGRSLHGYTF
TGTGCCATCAGATGGGACAGGGGGCGATCCCTCCATGGCTACACCTTC
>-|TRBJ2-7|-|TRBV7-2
CASSRRGGDEQYF
TGTGCCAGCAGCCGGAGGGGTGGGGACGAGCAGTACTTC
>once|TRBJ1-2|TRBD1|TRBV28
CASRGTGRSGYTF
TGTGCCAGCAGAGGGACAGGGCGGTCTGGCTACACCTTC
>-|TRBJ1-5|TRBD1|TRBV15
CATSRDQGAGGQPQHF
TGTGCCACCAGCAGAGATCAGGGGGCAGGTGGCCAGCCCCAGCATTTT
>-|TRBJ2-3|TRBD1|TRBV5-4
CASSLPRGRVTDTQYF
TGTGCCAGCAGCTTGCCCAGGGGGCGCGTCACAGATACGCAGTATTTT
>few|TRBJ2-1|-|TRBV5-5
CASSANLIFYNEQFF
TGTGCCAGCAGTGCTAACCTTATTTTTTACAATGAGCAGTTCTTC
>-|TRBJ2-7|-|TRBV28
CASRYRSSYEQYF
TGTGCCAGCAGGTACAGGAGCTCCTACGAGCAGTACTTC
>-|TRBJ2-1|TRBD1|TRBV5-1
CASSLPQGDNDEQFF
TGCGCCAGCAGCTTGCCGCAGGGGGATAATGATGAGCAGTTCTTC
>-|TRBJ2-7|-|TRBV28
CASSSPSGRAYEQYF
TGTGCCAGCAGTTCCCCGAGTGGCAGGGCCTACGAGCAGTACTTC
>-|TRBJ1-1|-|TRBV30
CAWRQGNTEAFF
TGTGCCTGGAGACAGGGGAACACTGAAGCTTTCTTT
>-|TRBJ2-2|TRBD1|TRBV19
CASSKGTANTGELFF
TGTGCCAGTAGTAAGGGGACAGCGAACACCGGGGAGCTGTTTTTT
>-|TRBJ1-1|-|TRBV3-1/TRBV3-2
CASSSGVGTEAFF
TGTGCCAGCAGTTCAGGGGTAGGGACTGAAGCTTTCTTT
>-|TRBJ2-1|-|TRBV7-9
CASSPRSGPLYNEQFF
TGTGCCAGCAGCCCCCGGTCAGGGCCCCTTTACAATGAGCAGTTCTTC
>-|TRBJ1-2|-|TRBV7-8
CASSLVPSLYGYTF
TGTGCCAGCAGCTTAGTTCCTTCCCTCTATGGCTACACCTTC
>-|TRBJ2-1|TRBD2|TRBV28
CASSLPDSGRGYNEQFF
TGTGCCAGCAGTTTACCTGATAGCGGGAGGGGCTACAATGAGCAGTTCTTC
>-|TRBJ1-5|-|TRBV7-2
CASSLAGRQPQHF
TGTGCCAGCAGCTTAGCAGGGCGCCAGCCCCAGCATTTT
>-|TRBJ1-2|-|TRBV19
CATTVGIGYTF
TGTGCCACCACGGTGGGGATTGGCTACACCTTC
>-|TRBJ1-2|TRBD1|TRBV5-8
CASSPYSGTDNGGYTF
TGTGCCAGCAGCCCGTACTCCGGGACAGACAACGGAGGCTACACCTTC
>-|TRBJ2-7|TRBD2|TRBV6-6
CASRYGTSGYYEQYF
TGTGCCAGCAGGTACGGGACTAGCGGTTACTACGAGCAGTACTTC
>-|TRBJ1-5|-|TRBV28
CASSRRGNQPQHF
TGTGCCAGCAGTAGACGGGGCAATCAGCCCCAGCATTTT
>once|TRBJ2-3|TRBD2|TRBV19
CASSNSPTSGFTDTQYF
TGTGCCAGTAGTAACAGCCCTACTAGCGGTTTCACAGATACGCAGTATTTT
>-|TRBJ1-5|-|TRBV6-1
CASSEASGLDQPQHF
TGTGCCAGCAGTGAAGCGAGTGGACTTGATCAGCCCCAGCATTTT
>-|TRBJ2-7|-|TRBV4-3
CASSQDISGSGSYEQYF
TGCGCCAGCAGCCAAGATATATCGGGTAGCGGAAGCTACGAGCAGTACTTC
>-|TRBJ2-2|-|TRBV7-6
CASSRTEGANTGELFF
TGTGCCAGCAGCCGGACGGAGGGCGCGAACACCGGGGAGCTGTTTTTT
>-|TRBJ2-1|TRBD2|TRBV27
CASSLSGRGLNEQFF
TGTGCCAGCAGTTTAAGCGGGAGGGGCCTCAATGAGCAGTTCTTC
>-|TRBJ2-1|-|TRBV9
CASSVGYNEQFF
TGTGCCAGCAGCGTAGGGTACAATGAGCAGTTCTTC
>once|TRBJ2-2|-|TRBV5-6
CASSFGFGTPGELFF
TGTGCCAGCAGCTTCGGATTCGGCACCCCCGGGGAGCTGTTTTTT
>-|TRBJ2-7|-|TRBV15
CATSRSRDETYEQYF
TGTGCCACCAGCAGATCCCGGGACGAAACCTACGAGCAGTACTTC
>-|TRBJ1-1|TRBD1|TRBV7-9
CASRKQGITEAFF
TGTGCCAGCAGAAAACAGGGGATCACTGAAGCTTTCTTT
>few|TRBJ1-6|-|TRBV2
CASRPGSYNSPLHF
TGTGCCAGCAGACCGGGGTCCTATAATTCACCCCTCCACTTT
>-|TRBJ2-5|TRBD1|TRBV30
CAWSTGQGAETQYF
TGTGCCTGGAGTACGGGACAGGGGGCAGAGACCCAGTACTTC
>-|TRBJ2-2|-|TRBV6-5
CASISGLQYTGELFF
TGTGCCAGCATATCGGGACTTCAATATACCGGGGAGCTGTTTTTT
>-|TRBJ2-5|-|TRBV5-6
CASSLPSAQETQYF
TGTGCCAGCAGCTTGCCTAGCGCCCAAGAGACCCAGTACTTC
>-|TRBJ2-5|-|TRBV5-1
CASSQISRETQYF
TGCGCCAGCAGCCAAATTTCGCGTGAGACCCAGTACTTC
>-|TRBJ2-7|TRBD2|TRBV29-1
CSVVGLAGRYEQYF
TGCAGCGTTGTGGGACTAGCGGGTCGCTACGAGCAGTACTTC